These T cell receptor beta chains were read from a single sample in a study of T cell responses to AZD1222 COVID-19 vaccine. TCRdb keeps only in-frame clones here, not all; method: immunoSEQ multiplex PCR. In the table there are approximately 170,000 clones, approximately 90% of which are singletons. The specimen was peripheral blood, collected on day 0 of AZD1222 vaccination. The receptors here all came from an adult in good health. The CDR3 runs from the conserved cysteine through the conserved F or W. D genes are given only for firm matches. Some rows have no size entry. The others give once, few or many, or a class for an expanded clone.

.	TRBV28	TRBJ1-5	few	TGTGCCAGCAGTTGGCTTTTGAGTCAGCCCCAGCATTTT	CASSWLLSQPQHF
.	TRBV28	TRBJ1-6	.	TGTGCCAGCAGTTTAATCAGTAGACCGACCATCCACTTT	CASSLISRPTIHF
.	TRBV28	TRBJ2-5	.	TGTGCCAGCAGGTACATGGGAGACGGTACCAACATTGGGACCCAGTACTTC	CASRYMGDGTNIGTQYF
TRBD1	TRBV3-1/TRBV3-2	TRBJ1-2	.	TGTGCCAGCAGCCCTAGAGACAGGGGGCTGGGTGGCTACACCTTC	CASSPRDRGLGGYTF
.	TRBV6-2/TRBV6-3	TRBJ1-1	.	TGTGCCAGCAGTTACGGCAGGGCAGTGGTTCAAACTGAAGCTTTCTTT	CASSYGRAVVQTEAFF
.	TRBV10-3	TRBJ1-5	.	TGTGCCATCAGTGGTAATAGGGATCAGCCCCAGCATTTT	CAISGNRDQPQHF
TRBD2	TRBV5-1	TRBJ2-4	once	TGCGCCAGCAGCTTGAGTTTTAGCGGGGACCTAGCCAAAAACATTCAGTACTTC	CASSLSFSGDLAKNIQYF
.	TRBV5-4	TRBJ1-5	.	TGTGCCAGCAGCCGGGGTGGGGAAGATCAGCCCCAGCATTTT	CASSRGGEDQPQHF
TRBD1	TRBV7-3	TRBJ1-4	.	TGTGCCAGCAGCCCCGGGGGACAGGGCAATGAAAAACTGTTTTTT	CASSPGGQGNEKLFF
TRBD1	TRBV5-5	TRBJ2-5	.	TGTGCCAGCAGCTCCCGACAGGGGGCTGCCCAGTACTTC	CASSSRQGAAQYF
TRBD1	TRBV6-5	TRBJ1-2	.	TGTGCCAGCAGCTGGGACAGGGGTGCGAATGGCTACACCTTC	CASSWDRGANGYTF
TRBD1	TRBV25-1	TRBJ1-3	.	TGTGCCAGCAGTGAGCCCAGACAGGGTGGCTCTGGAAACACCATATATTTT	CASSEPRQGGSGNTIYF
.	TRBV28	TRBJ2-6	.	TGTGCCAGCAGTTCCGGCCTAACGCCTGTGGGGGCCAACGTCCTGACTTTC	CASSSGLTPVGANVLTF
.	TRBV6-5	TRBJ1-4	.	TGTGCCAGCAGTTACCGGGGGTCGGGTGAAAAACTGTTTTTT	CASSYRGSGEKLFF
.	TRBV27	TRBJ1-2	.	TGTGCCAGCAGTCCGGCAGGGAACTATGGCTACACCTTC	CASSPAGNYGYTF
TRBD2	TRBV27	TRBJ2-7	.	TGTGCCAGCAGCGGACTAGGAGGGACCTACGAGCAGTACTTC	CASSGLGGTYEQYF
TRBD1	TRBV15	TRBJ1-1	.	TGTGCCACCAGCAGAGATCCCGGGACAGCCTTTTACACTGAAGCTTTCTTT	CATSRDPGTAFYTEAFF
.	TRBV4-2	TRBJ2-5	.	TGTGCCAGCAGCCAGGGGGGTAATTACATCGGCCCGAGGGCCCAGTACTTC	CASSQGGNYIGPRAQYF
.	TRBV7-3	TRBJ1-2	.	TGTGCCAGCAGGTCCACCGGGAGCTATGGCTACACCTTC	CASRSTGSYGYTF
.	TRBV5-6	TRBJ2-1	once	TGTGCCAGCAGCTCGATCCCCAATGAGCAGTTCTTC	CASSSIPNEQFF
TRBD1	TRBV7-2	TRBJ1-1	.	TGTGCCAGCAGCTTAGCCCTGGACAGGGGCAACACTGAAGCTTTCTTT	CASSLALDRGNTEAFF
.	TRBV28	TRBJ1-5	.	TGTGCCAGCAGTTTAAATTCGGACTCCTCTGGACAGCCCCAGCATTTT	CASSLNSDSSGQPQHF
TRBD1	TRBV24-1	TRBJ1-1	medium-sized	TGTGCCACCAGTGACATCAGGGGGCGAGAGGCTTTCTTT	CATSDIRGREAFF
.	TRBV15	TRBJ1-2	.	TGTGCCACCAGCAGAGAGAACAACCTGAGGAGTGGCTACACCTTC	CATSRENNLRSGYTF
.	TRBV6-5	TRBJ1-5	.	TGTGCCAGCATTCTGGGGCGGGGTGAGGGGCCCCAGCATTTT	CASILGRGEGPQHF
.	TRBV28	TRBJ2-7	.	TGTGCCAGCAGTGGGGACGGCTACGAGCAGTACTTC	CASSGDGYEQYF
TRBD2	TRBV10-3	TRBJ2-7	.	TGTGCCTCAAAGCGGGAGGGCCCCTACGAGCAGTACTTC	CASKREGPYEQYF
TRBD1	TRBV19	TRBJ1-2	.	TGTGCCAGTAGTATACAGGGACAGTATGGCTACACCTTC	CASSIQGQYGYTF
.	TRBV19	TRBJ2-1	.	TGTGCCAGTAGTATAGCGAGTAGGAATGAGCAGTTCTTC	CASSIASRNEQFF
.	TRBV3-1/TRBV3-2	TRBJ1-1	.	TGTGCCAGCAGCCAAGGGACGGGGAACACTGAAGCTTTCTTT	CASSQGTGNTEAFF
.	TRBV9	TRBJ1-1	.	TGTGCCAGCAACAGTCGACAGGAGGGTGAAGCTTTCTTT	CASNSRQEGEAFF
TRBD1	TRBV7-3	TRBJ1-1	.	TGTGCCAGCAGCGTAGACAGGGGCACTGAAGCTTTCTTT	CASSVDRGTEAFF
.	TRBV6-2/TRBV6-3	TRBJ1-2	.	TGTGCCAGCAGTTACGGGGGGGGCTATGGCTACACCTTC	CASSYGGGYGYTF
TRBD1	TRBV24-1	TRBJ1-5	.	TGTGCCACCAGTGATCCCGACAGGGGGAATCAGCCCCAGCATTTT	CATSDPDRGNQPQHF
.	TRBV19	TRBJ2-7	.	TGTGCCAGTAGTATAGATCGGGCCCGGACTGAGCAGTACTTC	CASSIDRARTEQYF
TRBD2	TRBV13	TRBJ2-1	.	TGTGCCAGCAGCCTACTAGCGGGGGCTATGAATGAGCAGTTCTTC	CASSLLAGAMNEQFF
TRBD1	TRBV6-5	TRBJ2-7	.	TGTGCCAGCAGACCCGGACAGGGGGCTACCCACGAGCAGTACTTC	CASRPGQGATHEQYF
TRBD2	TRBV4-1	TRBJ2-7	.	TGCGCCAGCAGCCAAGGGAGCGGGAGATTCTCCTACGAGCAGTACTTC	CASSQGSGRFSYEQYF
.	TRBV3-1/TRBV3-2	TRBJ1-1	.	TGTGCCAGCAGCCAAGATACGGTTATGAACACTGAAGCTTTCTTT	CASSQDTVMNTEAFF
.	TRBV5-1	TRBJ2-7	.	TGCGCCAGCAGCTTGGGGGGGACGAGCTACGAGCAGTACTTC	CASSLGGTSYEQYF
.	TRBV11-2	TRBJ1-1	.	TGTGCCAGCAGCTTAGCCTGGGGGCAGGGGAAGACTGAAGCTTTCTTT	CASSLAWGQGKTEAFF
.	TRBV6-5	TRBJ1-5	.	TGTGCCAGCAGGGCCTTCGATAATAGCAATCAGCCCCAGCATTTT	CASRAFDNSNQPQHF
.	TRBV28	TRBJ1-2	.	TGTGCCAGCAGTTTCAAAGGGAACTATGGCTACACCTTC	CASSFKGNYGYTF
TRBD1	TRBV12-5	TRBJ2-1	.	TGTGCTAGTGGTTTGGTAGGTCTTGTGGACAGGGGGCAAAATGAGCAGTTCTTC	CASGLVGLVDRGQNEQFF
TRBD1	TRBV5-1	TRBJ2-7	.	TGCGCCAGCAGCGTTGGGACAGAGTACGAGCAGTACTTC	CASSVGTEYEQYF
TRBD1	TRBV11-2	TRBJ1-2	.	TGTGCCAGCAGCCCCCGGGACAGGATCTATGGCTACACCTTC	CASSPRDRIYGYTF
.	TRBV19	TRBJ1-4	.	TGTGCCAGTAGTATTTGGGGCACAGAAGAAAAACTGTTTTTT	CASSIWGTEEKLFF
TRBD2	TRBV9	TRBJ2-1	.	TGTGCCAGCAGCGTAGGAATTAGCGGGAAATACAATGAGCAGTTCTTC	CASSVGISGKYNEQFF
TRBD1	TRBV29-1	TRBJ2-1	.	TGCAGCTCACCCTCGGCAGGGGGCTTCTACAATGAGCAGTTCTTC	CSSPSAGGFYNEQFF
TRBD1	TRBV12-3/TRBV12-4	TRBJ1-2	.	TGTGCCAGCAGTCGGGACAGTAACTATGGCTACACCTTC	CASSRDSNYGYTF
TRBD1	TRBV27	TRBJ1-2	.	TGTGCCAGCAGTACCACGGACAGGGGGATCGACTATGGCTACACCTTC	CASSTTDRGIDYGYTF